Presented here are 26 T cell receptor beta chains from one specimen sequenced in a study of T cell responses to AZD1222 COVID-19 vaccine. Libraries were prepared by immunoSEQ multiplex PCR; TCRdb keeps only in-frame clonotypes and omits some of them. Altogether over 85,000 clones are present, around 90% being singletons, with the ten largest covering about 16%. Material: peripheral blood, obtained 28 days after the second AZD1222 dose. The origin of the receptors is an adult who received the AZD1222 COVID-19 vaccine.

The CDR3 DNA reads TGCGCCAGCAGTGAGTCTCAAGGGGAAGCTTTCTTT. It translates to CASSESQGEAFF. This sequence joins TRBV10-1 and TRBJ1-1; D not resolved. V was cut by 0 bases and J by 8 bases, with 7 bases left in between. Germline V gives CDR1 WNHNN, CDR2 SYGVQD (reference sequence). There are 12 residues in the CDR3.

The chain recombines TRBV6-5 with TRBJ1-5; 9 bases are shared with TRBD1. CDR3 length: 14 amino acids. CDR1 and CDR2 from the germline V gene are MNHEY and SVGAGI. After removal of 9 bases from V and 7 bases from J, the junction contained 10 bases not matched to a gene. The CDR3 is CASGNGQGRQPQHF. The CDR3, as DNA: TGTGCCAGTGGAAATGGACAGGGGCGACAGCCCCAGCATTTT.

This clone showed up just once. This chain uses TRBV28 with TRBJ2-1, with TRBD2 identical over 8 bases. CDR3 size: 15 residues. With 3 bases clipped from V and 2 bases from J, the junction kept 3 bases outside the gene matches. The germline V gene has CDR1 MDHEN and CDR2 SYDVKM. The CDR3, as DNA: TGTGCCAGCAGTTTTCCCGGGGGGGCCTACAATGAGCAGTTCTTC. It encodes CASSFPGGAYNEQFF.

The chain has TRBV18 and TRBJ2-5, with D possibly matching TRBD1 (7 bases). The ends were cut back, 1 base at V and 4 bases at J, with 13 bases in the middle. In germline, CDR1 is KGHSH, CDR2 LQKENI. This CDR3 has 15 amino acids. CDR3 sequence: CASSPQGARGETQYF. The DNA for the CDR3 is TGTGCCAGCTCACCACAGGGGGCGCGGGGAGAGACCCAGTACTTC.

The rearrangement links TRBV18 to TRBJ2-5, with 10 bases lining up with TRBD2. Trimming at V came to 6 bases and at J to 5 bases, leaving 15 bases not matched to a gene. CDR3 size: 17 residues. Germline V gene sequence: CDR1 KGHSH, CDR2 LQKENI. The CDR3 coding sequence is TGTGCCAGCTCCCCAGTCCTAGCGGGAGCCCCCTGGGAGACCCAGTACTTC. As protein: CASSPVLAGAPWETQYF.

This chain links TRBV9 with TRBJ1-1, with D perhaps matching TRBD1 (5 bases). The CDR3 spans 14 residues. The germline CDR1 and CDR2 sequences are SGDLS and YYNGEE. V gave up 0 bases and J gave up 5 bases, with 11 bases separating them. CDR3 amino acids: CASSVGQGGTEAFF. Written as DNA, the CDR3 is TGTGCCAGCAGCGTAGGCCAGGGAGGGACTGAAGCTTTCTTT.

This chain uses TRBV19 with TRBJ1-1, with D possibly TRBD1 on 5 matching bases. Germline V lookup: CDR1 LNHDA, CDR2 SQIVND (reference sequence). V was pared by 2 bases and J by 1 base, with 5 bases between. The CDR3 sequence is 13 residues long. The CDR3 DNA follows: TGTGCCAGTAGTATAAGGGGGAACACTGAAGCTTTCTTT. This codes for CASSIRGNTEAFF.

This clone has just one count. The chain has TRBV6-6 and TRBJ1-2; maybe TRBD1 (5 bases). The germline gives CDR1 MNHNY, CDR2 SVGAGI (reference sequence). V lost 6 bases and J lost 0, with 14 bases in between. The CDR3 spans 15 residues. CDR3 sequence reads: CASSLRGDANYGYTF. The CDR3 nucleotides read TGTGCCAGCAGCCTGCGGGGCGACGCTAACTATGGCTACACCTTC.

This clone was counted a few times. The chain uses TRBV4-1 and TRBJ1-1; 7 nucleotides agree with TRBD1. Germline CDR1 MGHRA, CDR2 YSYEKL. This CDR3 is built from 15 residues. V dropped 3 bases and J dropped 6; count of bases not matched to a gene: 10. CDR3 sequence: CASSHPPGQSPEAFF. In nucleotides, the CDR3 is TGCGCCAGCAGCCACCCTCCGGGACAGAGCCCTGAAGCTTTCTTT.

Within the sample, this clone is medium-sized. The chain carries TRBV20-1 and TRBJ1-2; perhaps TRBD1 as D (6 bases). The CDR3 loop spans 12 amino acids. V was cut by 3 bases and J by 2 bases, with 7 bases left in between. Germline assignment: CDR1 DFQATT and CDR2 SNEGSKA (reference sequence). Written as DNA, the CDR3 is TGCAGTGCTAGTACAGGGAACTATGGCTACACCTTC. It encodes CSASTGNYGYTF.

The chain employs TRBV7-6 and TRBJ1-5; D might be TRBD1 (6 bases). The germline gives CDR1 SGHVS, CDR2 FNYEAQ. V shed 0 bases and J shed 5 bases, with 17 bases lying between them. The CDR3 contains 17 residues. As DNA, the CDR3 is TGTGCCAGCAGCTTAGCGCGAAAGGGCAGGGGCCATCAGCCCCAGCATTTT. Encoded protein: CASSLARKGRGHQPQHF. Combining the CDR3 with reference TRBV7-6 and TRBJ1-5 gives the whole variable domain GAGVSQSPRYKVTKRGQDVALRCDPISGHVSLYWYRQALGQGPEFLTYFNYEAQQDKSGLPNDRFSAERPEGSISTLTIQRTEQRDSAMYRCASSLARKGRGHQPQHFGDGTRLSIL.

The rearrangement links TRBV28 to TRBJ1-6; the D gene is possibly TRBD1 (5 bases). Trimming pared 6 bases from V and 7 bases from J, leaving 16 bases between. Germline CDR1 and CDR2: MDHEN and SYDVKM. The CDR3 sequence is 15 residues long. The CDR3 sequence is CASRSPQGGNSPLHF. The DNA of the CDR3 is TGTGCCAGCAGGTCACCTCAGGGTGGGAATTCACCCCTCCACTTT.

The rearrangement joins TRBV29-1 to TRBJ1-2, with 12 positions matching TRBD1. Germline assignment: CDR1 SQVTM and CDR2 ANQGSEA. The CDR3 contains 18 residues. Losses at the gene ends were 3 bases for V and 5 bases for J; bases not matched to a gene: 16. CDR3: CSVDRPRDRGLIGYGYTF. CDR3 sequence (DNA): TGCAGCGTTGACCGCCCCCGGGACAGGGGGCTGATAGGTTATGGCTACACCTTC. Filled out from reference TRBV29-1 and TRBJ1-2, the complete variable domain reads SAVISQKPSRDICQRGTSLTIQCQVDSQVTMMFWYRQQPGQSLTLIATANQGSEATYESGFVIDKFPISRPNLTFSTLTVSNMSPEDSSIYLCSVDRPRDRGLIGYGYTFGSGTRLTVV.

The gene calls are TRBV14 and TRBJ2-3; D call uncertain. Per germline, CDR1 SGHDN and CDR2 FVKESK. V lost 0 bases and J 1 base, leaving 5 bases between the germline ends. The CDR3 runs 14 residues. The CDR3 DNA sequence: TGTGCCAGCAGCCAAGAACGGCGCACAGATACGCAGTATTTT. Translation gives CASSQERRTDTQYF.

This chain joins TRBV19 and TRBJ2-1, with 8 bases matching TRBD1. This CDR3 contains 14 residues. CDR1 LNHDA and CDR2 SQIVND come from the germline V gene (reference sequence). V shed 10 bases and J 5 bases; nucleotides not matched to a gene: 10. For the CDR3, the DNA is TGTGCCACCTCCCGGACAGGGACAGACAATGAGCAGTTCTTC. This gives the protein CATSRTGTDNEQFF. Combining the CDR3 with reference TRBV19 and TRBJ2-1 gives the whole variable domain DGGITQSPKYLFRKEGQNVTLSCEQNLNHDAMYWYRQDPGQGLRLIYYSQIVNDFQKGDIAEGYSVSREKKESFPLTVTSAQKNPTAFYLCATSRTGTDNEQFFGPGTRLTVL.

The chain carries TRBV7-9 and TRBJ2-2; TRBD2 agrees at 8 bases. The CDR3 is 16 amino acids. The V gene end was trimmed by 5 bases and the J gene end by 3 bases; junction bases not matched to a gene: 8. The germline gives CDR1 SEHNR, CDR2 FQNEAQ (reference sequence). The CDR3 region has the DNA TGTGCCAGCAGCCCGCGGGGGGCCTCGGACACCGGGGAGCTGTTTTTT. This gives the protein CASSPRGASDTGELFF.

J is TRBJ2-7 and V is TRBV7-9; TRBD2 might be the D (6 bases). CDR3 length: 14 residues. Germline V gene data show CDR1 as SEHNR and CDR2 as FQNEAQ (reference sequence). Trimming cost V 4 bases and J 1 base, with 11 bases left between them. In nucleotides, the CDR3 is TGTGCCAGCAGCTGGGGAGGTCTATCCTACGAGCAGTACTTC. Translation: CASSWGGLSYEQYF.

This chain joins TRBV11-2 and TRBJ1-2; D perhaps matches TRBD1 (5 bases). The CDR3 length is 15 residues. Germline CDR1 reads SGHAT; CDR2 reads FQNNGV. The ends were cut back, 7 bases at V and 7 bases at J, with 22 bases in the middle. The CDR3 region has the DNA TGTGCCAGCACCCCGCGGGACTCCGGGGGTTTTGGCTACACCTTC. This encodes CASTPRDSGGFGYTF.

The chain uses TRBV5-1 and TRBJ1-2; D unresolved. Trimming took 4 bases from V and 1 from J, leaving 5 bases between them. The CDR3 is 12 amino acids. Germline V gives CDR1 SGHRS, CDR2 YFSETQ. The CDR3 coding sequence is TGCGCCAGCAGCGTCGATAACTATGGCTACACCTTC. This codes for CASSVDNYGYTF. Combining the CDR3 with reference TRBV5-1 and TRBJ1-2 gives the whole variable domain KAGVTQTPRYLIKTRGQQVTLSCSPISGHRSVSWYQQTPGQGLQFLFEYFSETQRNKGNFPGRFSGRQFSNSRSEMNVSTLELGDSALYLCASSVDNYGYTFGSGTRLTVV.

The chain is built from TRBV19 and TRBJ1-2, with D possibly matching TRBD1 (5 bases). The CDR3 totals 16 residues. V shed 3 bases and J shed 6 bases, with 20 bases lying between them. CDR1 LNHDA and CDR2 SQIVND come from the germline V gene (reference sequence). The CDR3 DNA follows: TGTGCCAGTAGTATGAACCGGGACCATCATGGGAATGGCTACACCTTC. Protein sequence: CASSMNRDHHGNGYTF.

The chain carries TRBV5-1 and TRBJ2-6, with TRBD1 matching 10 bases. The ends lost 4 bases at V and 3 bases at J; junction bases unmatched: 7. There are 17 residues in the CDR3. The V gene's germline CDR1 is SGHRS and CDR2 YFSETQ. CDR3 bases: TGCGCCAGCAGCCTCAGACAGGGGGCAGGTGGGGCCAACGTCCTGACTTTC. It encodes CASSLRQGAGGANVLTF.

The J gene is TRBJ2-5, the V gene TRBV7-9; TRBD1 agrees at 7 bases. CDR3 length: 15 amino acids. Trimming took 5 bases from V and 9 from J; bases not matched to a gene: 15. Germline CDR1 is SEHNR and CDR2 is FQNEAQ (reference sequence). CDR3 sequence: CASSRNLDGQGAQYF. The DNA for the CDR3 is TGTGCCAGCAGCCGAAACCTTGACGGCCAGGGGGCCCAGTACTTC. The full variable domain, its missing parts supplied by reference TRBV7-9 and TRBJ2-5, is DTGVSQNPRHKITKRGQNVTFRCDPISEHNRLYWYRQTLGQGPEFLTYFQNEAQLEKSRLLSDRFSAERPKGSFSTLEIQRTEQGDSAMYLCASSRNLDGQGAQYFGPGTRLLVL.

The J gene is TRBJ2-1, the V gene TRBV6-5; 10 bases line up with TRBD2. Germline CDR1 MNHEY, CDR2 SVGAGI. V shed 11 bases and J 4 bases; nucleotides not matched to a gene: 11. The CDR3 has 15 residues. The CDR3 DNA reads as TGTGCCGGAACAGTAGCGGGAGGACGTTACAATGAGCAGTTCTTC. Protein product: CAGTVAGGRYNEQFF.

This clone turned up a few times. This chain uses TRBV10-1 with TRBJ2-2; D is possibly TRBD2 (5 bases). This CDR3 is 16 amino acids long. The V gene's germline CDR1 is WNHNN and CDR2 SYGVQD (reference sequence). V was pared by 3 bases and J by 6 bases, with 17 bases between. The CDR3 sequence is CASSDYGVGEPGELFF. For the CDR3, the DNA is TGCGCCAGCAGTGACTACGGGGTCGGGGAACCCGGGGAGCTGTTTTTT.

The genes are TRBV9 and TRBJ1-4; D might be TRBD1 (5 bases). The CDR3 runs 12 residues. Germline-derived CDR1 and CDR2 are SGDLS and YYNGEE. Trimming stripped 4 bases from V and 8 bases from J, with 9 bases between. The CDR3 bases are TGTGCCAGCAGCCCAGGGATGGAAAAACTGTTTTTT. The encoded protein is CASSPGMEKLFF.

The gene calls are TRBV28 and TRBJ2-7, with 9 bases aligning to TRBD1. Germline trimming cut 6 bases from V and 1 base from J; bases unmatched to any gene: 4. This CDR3 contains 14 residues. The germline V gene encodes CDR1 MDHEN and CDR2 SYDVKM. In DNA, the CDR3 is TGTGCCAGCAGCCCCGGGACAGGGTCCTACGAGCAGTACTTC. Protein product: CASSPGTGSYEQYF.